The T cell receptor (beta chain) described here comes from a study of T cell repertoires in cytomegalovirus infection. This clonotype came up many times. In TCRdb, the reads were re-called with MiXCR into one record per CDR3 protein. The repertoire holds tens of thousands of distinct CDR3 sequences, with 3% to 4% as singletons. The clonotype originates from a human donor in good health (CMV status not recorded). Some clones in this sample may be carry-over from other donors' samples. Source material: PBMCs.

The CDR3 region is CASGLVQGGEQFF. For the CDR3, the DNA is TGTGCTAGTGGTTTGGTCCAGGGCGGTGAGCAGTTCTTC. This rearrangement joins TRBV12-5 to TRBJ2-1; tentatively, D is TRBD1 (5 bases). The CDR3 runs to 13 residues. Germline-derived CDR1 and CDR2 are LGHNT and FRNRAP. The V end lost 0 bases, the J end lost 9 bases, and 9 bases lay between the germline ends.